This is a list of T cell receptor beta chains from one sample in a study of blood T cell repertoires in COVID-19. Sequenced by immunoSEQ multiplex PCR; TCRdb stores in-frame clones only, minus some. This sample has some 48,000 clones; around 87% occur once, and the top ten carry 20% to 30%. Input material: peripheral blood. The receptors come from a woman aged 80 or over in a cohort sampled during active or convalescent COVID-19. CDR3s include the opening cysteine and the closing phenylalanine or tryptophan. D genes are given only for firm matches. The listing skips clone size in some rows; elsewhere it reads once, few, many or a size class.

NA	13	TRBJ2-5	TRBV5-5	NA	TGTGCCAGCAGCTTTAGCCTTGGTGAGACCCAGTACTTC	CASSFSLGETQYF
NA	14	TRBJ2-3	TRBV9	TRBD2	TGTGCCAGCGATGAAGCGGGATTCACCGATACGCAGTATTTT	CASDEAGFTDTQYF
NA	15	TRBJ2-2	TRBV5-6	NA	TGTGCCAGCACCGCGGAGCCGGGGAGCACCGGGGAGCTGTTTTTT	CASTAEPGSTGELFF
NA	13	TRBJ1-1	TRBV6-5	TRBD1	TGTGCCAGCAGTTCAAACAGGGGGCGCGGAGCTTTCTTT	CASSSNRGRGAFF
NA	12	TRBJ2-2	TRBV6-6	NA	TGTGCCAGCCAAGGAGAAACCGGGGAGCTGTTTTTT	CASQGETGELFF
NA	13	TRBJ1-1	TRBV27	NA	TGTGCCAGCAGTTTTATGGCAGACACTGAAGCTTTCTTT	CASSFMADTEAFF
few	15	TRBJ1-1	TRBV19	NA	TGTGCCAGTAGTATGATTTGGGCACGGTCAAGGGAAGCTTTCTTT	CASSMIWARSREAFF
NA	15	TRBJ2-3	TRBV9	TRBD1	TGTGCCAGCAGCGTAACAGGGGGCTCGGCAGATACGCAGTATTTT	CASSVTGGSADTQYF
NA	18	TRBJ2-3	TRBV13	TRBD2	TGTGCCAGCAGCTTAGGCTTGATAGCGGGAGGTACCACAGATACGCAGTATTTT	CASSLGLIAGGTTDTQYF
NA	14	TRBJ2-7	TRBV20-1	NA	TGCAGTGCTAGTTCCCCAGGACAAGACTACGAGCAGTACTTC	CSASSPGQDYEQYF
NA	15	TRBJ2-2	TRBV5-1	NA	TGCGCCAGCAGCTTGGGCTCAGGGAACACCGGGGAGCTGTTTTTT	CASSLGSGNTGELFF
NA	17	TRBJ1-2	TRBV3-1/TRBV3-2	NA	TGTGCCAGCAGCCAAGTAGGCAGGGAAGGGCCCGGGCGTGGCTACACCTTC	CASSQVGREGPGRGYTF
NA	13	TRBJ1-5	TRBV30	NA	TGTGCCTGGTCTACTACAGGGAATCAGCCCCAGCATTTT	CAWSTTGNQPQHF
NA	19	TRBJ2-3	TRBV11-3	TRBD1	TGTGCCAGCAGCATCCGACCGGGACAGGGACAATCCGCCACAGATACGCAGTATTTT	CASSIRPGQGQSATDTQYF
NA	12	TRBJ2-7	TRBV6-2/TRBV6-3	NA	TGTGCCAGCAGTTACAAGGGGTTCGAGCAGTACTTC	CASSYKGFEQYF
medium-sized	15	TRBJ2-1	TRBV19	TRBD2	TGTGCCAGTAGTCGGACTAGCGGGACCTACAATGAGCAGTTCTTC	CASSRTSGTYNEQFF
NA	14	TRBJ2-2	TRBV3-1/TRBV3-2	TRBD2	TGTGCCAGCAGCCATAGCGGGGGGGCCGGGGAGCTGTTTTTT	CASSHSGGAGELFF
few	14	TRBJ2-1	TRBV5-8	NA	TGTGCCAGCAGACCCAGGGATGGAACCCATGAGCAGTTCTTC	CASRPRDGTHEQFF
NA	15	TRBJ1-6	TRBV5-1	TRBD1	TGCGCCAGCAGCGGGGGAGACAGGGTAAACTCACCCCTCCACTTT	CASSGGDRVNSPLHF
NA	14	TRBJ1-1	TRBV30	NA	TGTGCCTGGAGTGTAGAGGGTTTAGTCTCTGAAGCTTTCTTT	CAWSVEGLVSEAFF
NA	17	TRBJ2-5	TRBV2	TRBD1	TGTGCCAGCAGGCCACCGTCTGGACAGGGGTCTCAAGAGAGCCAGTACTTC	CASRPPSGQGSQESQYF
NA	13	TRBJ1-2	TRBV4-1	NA	TGCGCCAGCAGCCAAGGCAGGGAAAGTGGCTACACCTTC	CASSQGRESGYTF
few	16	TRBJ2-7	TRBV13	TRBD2	TGTGCCAGCAGCTCCATCCCGGGGGGTTCCTCCTACGAGCAGTACTTC	CASSSIPGGSSYEQYF
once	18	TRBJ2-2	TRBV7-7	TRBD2	TGTGCCAGCAGCTTAGCTCGGCTAGCGGGGGGGCAGACCGGGGAGCTGTTTTTT	CASSLARLAGGQTGELFF
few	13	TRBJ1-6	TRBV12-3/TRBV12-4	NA	TGTGCCAGCAGCCGACATGCTAATTCACCCCTCCACTTT	CASSRHANSPLHF
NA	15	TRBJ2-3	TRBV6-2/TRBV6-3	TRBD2	TGTGCCAGCAGTCGAACTAGCGGGAGCAGAGATACGCAGTATTTT	CASSRTSGSRDTQYF
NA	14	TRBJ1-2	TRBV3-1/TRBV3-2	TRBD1	TGTGCCAGCAGCCAAGGGACAGGGGAGAGGGGCTACACCTTC	CASSQGTGERGYTF
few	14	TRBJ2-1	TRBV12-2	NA	TGTGCAAGTCGCTTAGGACAGATGTACAATGAGCAGTTCTTC	CASRLGQMYNEQFF
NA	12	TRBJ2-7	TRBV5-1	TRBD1	TGCGCCAGCAGTGAGCAGGGGGAAGAGCAGTACTTC	CASSEQGEEQYF
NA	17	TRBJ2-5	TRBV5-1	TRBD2	TGCGCCAGCAGCCTACCCGGACTAGCGGGAGGGCAGGAGACCCAGTACTTC	CASSLPGLAGGQETQYF
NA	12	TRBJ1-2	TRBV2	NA	TGTGCCGGTAAACCCGGCGCAGGTGGCTACACCTTC	CAGKPGAGGYTF
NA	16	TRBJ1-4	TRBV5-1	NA	TGCGCCAGCAGCTTGGGACCAGAGGTGGCTAATGAAAAACTGTTTTTT	CASSLGPEVANEKLFF
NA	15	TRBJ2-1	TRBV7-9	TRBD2	TGTGCCAGCACCCCGACGGGACTAGCGGGAAATGAGCAGTTCTTC	CASTPTGLAGNEQFF
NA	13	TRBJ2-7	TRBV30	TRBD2	TGTGCCTTAAGACTAGCGGGGTTATACGAGCAGTACTTC	CALRLAGLYEQYF
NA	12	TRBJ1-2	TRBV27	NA	TGTGCCAGCGGGGGGGACTGGGGAGGCTACACCTTC	CASGGDWGGYTF
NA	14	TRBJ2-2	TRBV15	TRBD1	TGTGCCACCAGCGGGACAGGGCCGGCCGGGGAGCTGTTTTTT	CATSGTGPAGELFF
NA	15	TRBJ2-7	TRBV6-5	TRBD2	TGTGCCAGCGCTCCGATAGCGGGGGAGGGCTACGAGCAGTACTTC	CASAPIAGEGYEQYF
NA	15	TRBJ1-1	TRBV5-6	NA	TGTGCCAGCAGCGAACTGACAGGCTTGAACACTGAAGCTTTCTTT	CASSELTGLNTEAFF
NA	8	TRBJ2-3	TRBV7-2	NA	TGTGCCAGCAGCCCCGAGTATTTT	CASSPEYF
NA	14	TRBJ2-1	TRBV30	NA	TGTGCCTGGAGTGCCGGGTCGTCCTACAATGAGCAGTTCTTC	CAWSAGSSYNEQFF
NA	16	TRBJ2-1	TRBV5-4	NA	TGTGCCAGCAGCTTGGAAACTGAACCTACCTACAATGAGCAGTTCTTC	CASSLETEPTYNEQFF
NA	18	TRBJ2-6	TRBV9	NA	TGTGCCAGCAGCCCCCGCCCCGGGCGGGGCTCTGGGGCCAACGTCCTGACTTTC	CASSPRPGRGSGANVLTF
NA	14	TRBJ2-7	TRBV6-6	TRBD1	TGTGCCAGCAGTTACGGGACAGGAGCCTACGAGCAGTACTTC	CASSYGTGAYEQYF
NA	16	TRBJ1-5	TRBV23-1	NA	TGCGCCAGCGGCCCAACAGGGATCTGGGGCAATCAGCCCCAGCATTTT	CASGPTGIWGNQPQHF
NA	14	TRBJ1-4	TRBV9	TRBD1	TGTGCCAGCAGCGGCACAGGGGTAAATGAAAAACTGTTTTTT	CASSGTGVNEKLFF
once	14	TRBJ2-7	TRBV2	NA	TGTGCCAGCAGTGGCCCGGGACACTCCTACGAGCAGTACTTC	CASSGPGHSYEQYF
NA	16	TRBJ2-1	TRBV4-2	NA	TGTGCCAGCAGCCTTCAAAGGGGGAGCTCCTACAATGAGCAGTTCTTC	CASSLQRGSSYNEQFF
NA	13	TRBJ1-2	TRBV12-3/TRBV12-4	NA	TGTGCCAGCAGCCCATATGAGAGCGGAGGCTACACCTTC	CASSPYESGGYTF
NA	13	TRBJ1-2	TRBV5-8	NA	TGTGCCAGCAGCCCCGGCACGGGCTATGGCTACACCTTC	CASSPGTGYGYTF
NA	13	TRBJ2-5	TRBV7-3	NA	TGTGCCAGCAGCCGACAGCCCCTGGAGACCCAGTACTTC	CASSRQPLETQYF
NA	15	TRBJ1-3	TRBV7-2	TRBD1	TGTGCCAGCAGCTTAGTAGGGGGCCCTGGAAACACCATATATTTT	CASSLVGGPGNTIYF
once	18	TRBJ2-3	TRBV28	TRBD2	TGTGCCAGCAGTTTATCCAACGGACTAGCGGGACCTAGGGATACGCAGTATTTT	CASSLSNGLAGPRDTQYF
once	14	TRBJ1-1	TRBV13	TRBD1	TGTGCCAGCAGCTATGGACAGGGGGACACTGAAGCTTTCTTT	CASSYGQGDTEAFF
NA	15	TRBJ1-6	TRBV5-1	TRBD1	TGCGCCAGCAGCTTGTTGGGACAGGGTAATTCACCCCTCCACTTT	CASSLLGQGNSPLHF
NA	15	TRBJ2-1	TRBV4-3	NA	TGCGCCAGCAGCCAAGGACTAGACGCCTACAATGAGCAGTTCTTC	CASSQGLDAYNEQFF
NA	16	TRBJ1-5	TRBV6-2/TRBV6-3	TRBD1	TGTGCCAGCAGTCCAATCGGGACAGGGGGCAATCAGCCCCAGCATTTT	CASSPIGTGGNQPQHF
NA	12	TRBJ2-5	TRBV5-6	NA	TGTGCCAGCAGTCCAGGGATAGGGACCCAGTACTTC	CASSPGIGTQYF
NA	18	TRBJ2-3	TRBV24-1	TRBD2	TGTGCCACCAGTGATTTACCCGGTCTGCGGGAGTACGCAGATACGCAGTATTTT	CATSDLPGLREYADTQYF
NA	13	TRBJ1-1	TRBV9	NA	TGTGCCAGCAGCCCTCATGAAGGAGTGGGAGCTTTCTTT	CASSPHEGVGAFF